This T cell receptor beta chain was recovered during a study of beta chain features in type 1 diabetes. cDNA synthesis used the whole RNA isolate, giving expressed TCRB sequences. Generated by immunoSEQ multiplex PCR, the TCRdb table keeps only in-frame clones and is missing some. The sample lists 200,000 to 300,000 clones; around 9.9% were seen once. About this clone: Its target is not known.

The CDR3 runs to 15 residues. In germline, CDR1 is SGHTA, CDR2 FQGNSA. With 1 base removed from V and 13 bases from J, the gap between germline ends came to 20 bases. Per donor, one heparinised blood draw averaged roughly 120 mL. Study observations and caveats: For patients, the naive, central memory and Treg TCRB repertoires appeared more alike than for healthy donors. Moderate but significant shortening of TCRB CDR3s was recorded in all four CD4+ subsets from Type 1 diabetes patients.

This receptor was taken from a man younger than 45 with type 1 diabetes. The chain joins TRBV7-2 to TRBJ1-5; D is perhaps TRBD1 (6 bases). The specimen was naive CD4+ T cells from blood. DNA of the CDR3: TGTGCCAGCAGCTTAGGGGGGGGGCGCGCCCCCCTTCAGCATTTT. Translation: CASSLGGGRAPLQHF.